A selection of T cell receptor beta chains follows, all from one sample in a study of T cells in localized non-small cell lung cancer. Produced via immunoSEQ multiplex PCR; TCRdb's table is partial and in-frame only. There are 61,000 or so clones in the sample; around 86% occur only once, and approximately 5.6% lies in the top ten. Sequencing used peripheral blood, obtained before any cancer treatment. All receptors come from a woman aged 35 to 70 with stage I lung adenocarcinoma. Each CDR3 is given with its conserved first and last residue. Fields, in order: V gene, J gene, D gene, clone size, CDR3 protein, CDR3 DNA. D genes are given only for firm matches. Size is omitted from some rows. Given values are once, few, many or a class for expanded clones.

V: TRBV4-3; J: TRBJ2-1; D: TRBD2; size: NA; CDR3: CASSQVLFGSSGTYNEQFF; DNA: TGCGCCAGCAGCCAAGTGTTGTTTGGTTCTAGCGGGACTTACAATGAGCAGTTCTTC
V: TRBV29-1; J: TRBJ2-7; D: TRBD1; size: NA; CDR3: CSVESSRTGSPYEQYF; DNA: TGCAGCGTTGAAAGTTCTCGGACAGGGAGCCCGTACGAGCAGTACTTC
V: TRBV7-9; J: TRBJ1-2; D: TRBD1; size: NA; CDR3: CASSGQLYGYTF; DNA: TGTGCCAGTTCGGGACAGCTTTATGGCTACACCTTC
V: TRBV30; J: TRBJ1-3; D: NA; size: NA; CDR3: CAWNLRGNSGNTIYF; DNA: TGTGCCTGGAACCTCAGGGGCAACTCTGGAAACACCATATATTTT
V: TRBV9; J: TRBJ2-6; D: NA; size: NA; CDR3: CASSPGTLGANVLTF; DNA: TGTGCCAGCAGCCCCGGGACTTTGGGGGCCAACGTCCTGACTTTC
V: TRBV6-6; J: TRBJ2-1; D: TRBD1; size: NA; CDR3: CASSKGAEEQFF; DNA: TGTGCCAGCAGTAAGGGGGCAGAGGAGCAGTTCTTC
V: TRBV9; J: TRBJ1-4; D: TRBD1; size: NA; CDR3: CASSVGGTATEKLFF; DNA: TGTGCCAGCAGCGTAGGTGGGACAGCTACTGAAAAACTGTTTTTT
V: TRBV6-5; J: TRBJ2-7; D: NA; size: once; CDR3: CASSLRRDPREQYF; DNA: TGTGCCAGCAGTTTAAGGAGGGACCCCCGCGAGCAGTACTTC
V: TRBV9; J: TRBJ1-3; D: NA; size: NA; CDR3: CASSVGGASSGNTIYF; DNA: TGTGCCAGCAGCGTAGGTGGGGCCAGCTCTGGAAACACCATATATTTT
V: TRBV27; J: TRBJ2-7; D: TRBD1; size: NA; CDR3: CASRLTGAGAYEQYF; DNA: TGTGCCAGCAGACTGACAGGGGCCGGAGCCTACGAGCAGTACTTC
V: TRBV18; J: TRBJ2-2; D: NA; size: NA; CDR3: CASSPSGIGELFF; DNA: TGTGCCAGCTCACCGTCAGGGATCGGGGAGCTGTTTTTT
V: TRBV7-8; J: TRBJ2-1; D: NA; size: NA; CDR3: CASRESRGLRNEQFF; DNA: TGTGCCAGCAGGGAATCCCGGGGACTTAGGAATGAGCAGTTCTTC
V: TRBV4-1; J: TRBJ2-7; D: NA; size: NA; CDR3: CASSPDPTDEQYF; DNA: TGCGCCAGCAGCCCCGACCCGACAGACGAGCAGTACTTC
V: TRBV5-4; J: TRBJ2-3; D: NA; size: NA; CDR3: CASSLGDHRDTQYF; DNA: TGTGCCAGCAGCTTGGGGGATCATCGGGATACGCAGTATTTT
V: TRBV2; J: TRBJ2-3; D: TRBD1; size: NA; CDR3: CASSPGTGVTDTQYF; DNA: TGTGCCAGCAGTCCCGGGACAGGAGTCACAGATACGCAGTATTTT
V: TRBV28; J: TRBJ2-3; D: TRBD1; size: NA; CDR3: CASRGQVDTQYF; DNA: TGTGCCAGCAGGGGACAGGTAGATACGCAGTATTTT
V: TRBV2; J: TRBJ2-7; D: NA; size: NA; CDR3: CASSDGGHPYEQYF; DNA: TGTGCCAGCAGTGATGGGGGACACCCCTACGAGCAGTACTTC
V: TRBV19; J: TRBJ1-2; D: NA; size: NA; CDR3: CASSIQGDAGYTF; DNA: TGTGCCAGTAGTATTCAAGGGGATGCTGGCTACACCTTC
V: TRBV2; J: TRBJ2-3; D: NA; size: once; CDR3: CASSAEIRGLNTQYF; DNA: TGTGCCAGCAGTGCCGAGATCCGGGGCCTTAATACGCAGTATTTT
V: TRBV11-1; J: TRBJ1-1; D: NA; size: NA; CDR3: CASSHGGMNTEAFF; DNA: TGTGCCAGCAGCCACGGGGGAATGAACACTGAAGCTTTCTTT
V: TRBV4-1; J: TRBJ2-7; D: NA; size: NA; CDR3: CASSQTLGVYQAYF; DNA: TGCGCCAGCAGCCAAACTCTCGGGGTTTATCAAGCGTACTTC
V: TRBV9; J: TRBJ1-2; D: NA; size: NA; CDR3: CASSQDRPLYGYTF; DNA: TGTGCCAGCAGCCAAGACAGGCCTCTTTATGGCTACACCTTC
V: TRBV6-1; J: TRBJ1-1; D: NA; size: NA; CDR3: CASNIAALNTEAFF; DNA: TGTGCTTCCAACATAGCGGCCTTGAACACTGAAGCTTTCTTT
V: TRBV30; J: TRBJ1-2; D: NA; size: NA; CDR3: CATQTGSYGYTF; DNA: TGTGCGACCCAAACTGGGTCCTATGGCTACACCTTC
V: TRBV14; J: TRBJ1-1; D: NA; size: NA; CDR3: CASSQVRGNTEAFF; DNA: TGTGCCAGCAGCCAAGTCCGGGGGAACACTGAAGCTTTCTTT
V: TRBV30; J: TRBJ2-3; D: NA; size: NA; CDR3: CAAPGPLTDTQYF; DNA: TGTGCCGCCCCGGGACCACTCACAGATACGCAGTATTTT
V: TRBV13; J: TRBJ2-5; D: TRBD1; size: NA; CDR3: CASSFQGEETQYF; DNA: TGTGCCAGCAGCTTCCAGGGGGAAGAGACCCAGTACTTC
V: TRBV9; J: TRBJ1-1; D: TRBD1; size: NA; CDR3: CASSAGQGLNTEAFF; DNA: TGTGCCAGCAGCGCAGGACAGGGGCTGAACACTGAAGCTTTCTTT
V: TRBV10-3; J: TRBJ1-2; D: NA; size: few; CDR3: CAISGQTNYGYTF; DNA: TGTGCCATCAGTGGACAGACCAACTATGGCTACACCTTC
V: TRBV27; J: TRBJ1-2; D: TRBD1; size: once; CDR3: CASSSPGQGGYGYTF; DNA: TGTGCCAGCAGTTCCCCGGGACAGGGAGGGTACGGCTACACCTTC
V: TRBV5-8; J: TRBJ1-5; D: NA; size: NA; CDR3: CASSSGLGGQPQHF; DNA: TGTGCCAGCAGCTCCGGACTCGGGGGGCAGCCCCAGCATTTT
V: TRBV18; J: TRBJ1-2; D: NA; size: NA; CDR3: CASSPVGGGIAGYTF; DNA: TGTGCCAGCTCACCCGTCGGGGGGGGAATCGCTGGCTACACCTTC
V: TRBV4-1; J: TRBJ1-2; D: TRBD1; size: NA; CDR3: CASSQGPDRAWETF; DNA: TGCGCCAGCAGCCAAGGACCCGACAGGGCGTGGGAAACCTTC
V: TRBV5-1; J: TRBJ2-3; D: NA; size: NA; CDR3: CASSPDGDTQYF; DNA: TGCGCCAGCAGCCCGGACGGGGATACGCAGTATTTT
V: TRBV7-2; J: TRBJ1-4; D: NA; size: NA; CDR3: CASSFVATNEKLFF; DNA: TGTGCCAGCAGCTTTGTAGCAACTAATGAAAAACTGTTTTTT
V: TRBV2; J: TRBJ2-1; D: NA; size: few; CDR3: CASSQLYNEQFF; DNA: TGTGCCAGCAGTCAACTATACAATGAGCAGTTCTTC
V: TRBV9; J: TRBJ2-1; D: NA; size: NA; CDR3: CASSLGGLSHNEQFF; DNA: TGTGCCAGCAGCCTAGGGGGTTTGTCTCACAATGAGCAGTTCTTC
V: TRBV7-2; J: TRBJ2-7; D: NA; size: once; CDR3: CASSLEGQYEQYF; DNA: TGTGCCAGCAGCTTAGAAGGGCAGTACGAGCAGTACTTC
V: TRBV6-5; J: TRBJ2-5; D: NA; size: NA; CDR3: CASSSPGATGETQYF; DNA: TGTGCCAGCAGTTCCCCGGGGGCTACGGGGGAGACCCAGTACTTC
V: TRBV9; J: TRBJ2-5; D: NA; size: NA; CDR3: CASSARDNQETQYF; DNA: TGTGCCAGCAGCGCCCGGGACAACCAAGAGACCCAGTACTTC
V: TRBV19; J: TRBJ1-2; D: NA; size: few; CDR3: CASRTIDGYTF; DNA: TGTGCCAGTCGAACCATCGATGGCTACACCTTC
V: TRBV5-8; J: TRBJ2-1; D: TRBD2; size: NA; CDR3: CASVHGSGGYRNEQFF; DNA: TGTGCCAGCGTTCATGGAAGCGGGGGGTACCGCAATGAGCAGTTCTTC
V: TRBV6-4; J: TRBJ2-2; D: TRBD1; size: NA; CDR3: CASSDYPGTGPGELFF; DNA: TGTGCCAGCAGTGACTACCCCGGGACAGGGCCCGGGGAGCTGTTTTTT
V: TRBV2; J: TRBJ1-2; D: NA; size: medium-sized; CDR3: CASSEGAYGYTF; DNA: TGTGCCAGCAGTGAGGGGGCCTATGGCTACACCTTC
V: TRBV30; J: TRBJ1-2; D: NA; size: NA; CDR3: CASTDGGQGLGYTF; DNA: TGTGCCTCGACCGACGGGGGGCAGGGACTCGGCTACACCTTC
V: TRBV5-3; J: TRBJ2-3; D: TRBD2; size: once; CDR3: CARSLAASGGTDTQYF; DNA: TGTGCCAGAAGCTTGGCGGCTAGCGGGGGCACAGATACGCAGTATTTT
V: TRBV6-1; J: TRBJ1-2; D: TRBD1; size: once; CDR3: CASSETGGAGFYGYTF; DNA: TGTGCCAGCAGTGAAACAGGGGGGGCTGGGTTCTATGGCTACACCTTC
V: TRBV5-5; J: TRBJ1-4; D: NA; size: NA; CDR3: CASSLAGRYGGLFF; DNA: TGTGCCAGCAGCTTGGCCGGAAGGTATGGGGGTCTGTTTTTT
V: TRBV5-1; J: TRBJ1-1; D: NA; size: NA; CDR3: CASSGITDNLNTEAFF; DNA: TGCGCCAGCAGCGGAATAACGGACAACTTGAACACTGAAGCTTTCTTT
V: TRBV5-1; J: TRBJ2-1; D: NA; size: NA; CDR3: CASSLAFGGAGEQFF; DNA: TGCGCCAGCAGCTTGGCCTTTGGGGGGGCTGGTGAGCAGTTCTTC
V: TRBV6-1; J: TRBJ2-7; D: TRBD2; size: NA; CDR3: CASSELTSGGQYF; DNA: TGTGCCAGCAGTGAATTGACTAGCGGGGGGCAGTACTTC